This entry lists 7 T cell receptor beta chains sequenced from one sample in a study of T cell clonality in common variable immunodeficiency. Overall study findings and caveats: Fewer deletions and N-nucleotide insertions were reportedly seen in common variable immunodeficiency TCR beta sequences.

These receptors have no known antigen. Only in-frame clones appear in the TCRdb table, and some are missing; sequencing was by immunoSEQ multiplex PCR. The table lists 25,000 to 30,000 clones, with no singletons. The sequencing input was peripheral blood mononuclear cells. The receptor source for this set is a human donor with common variable immunodeficiency.

The table lists this clone with many counts. The read stops 3 residues short of the end of the CDR3; the missing end is completed from the germline J gene. The chain couples TRBV7-8 to TRBJ2-1; 7 bases align to TRBD1. Trimming took 2 bases from V and 4 from J; bases not matched to a gene: 5. CDR3 length: 15 amino acids. Per the germline V gene, CDR1 is SGHVS and CDR2 is FQNEAQ. The covered CDR3 bases are TGTGCCAGCAGCTTACTAAGCAGGGGGTACAATGAG. As protein: CASSLLSRGYNE. The CDR3 as a whole reads CASSLLSRGYNEQFF.

Ten or more counts support this clone. The read ends 3 residues early relative to the CDR3; the germline J gene fills the gap. The gene calls are TRBV28 and TRBJ1-5; a possible D gene is TRBD1 (5 bases). There are 14 residues in the CDR3. Trimming took off 6 bases at V and 3 bases at J, with 12 bases between the two ends. CDR1 MDHEN and CDR2 SYDVKM come from the germline V gene. The covered CDR3 bases are TGTGCCAGCAGGGTCACAGGAGACAATCAGCCC. Amino acid sequence: CASRVTGDNQP. In full, the CDR3 reads CASRVTGDNQPQHF.

As to this clone: The observed sequence ends 3 residues before the CDR3 terminus, with the missing tail filled in from the germline J gene. The V gene is TRBV2, the J gene TRBJ1-5; 7 bases fit TRBD1. With V trimmed by 1 base and J by 0 bases, 9 bases remained unmatched. Germline values: CDR1 SNHLY, CDR2 FYNNEI. This CDR3 region has 18 residues. Partial CDR3 DNA: TGTGCCAGCAGTGAAGGACAGGGAGAACCTTATAGCAATCAGCCC. The encoded protein is CASSEGQGEPYSNQP. The CDR3 in its entirety is CASSEGQGEPYSNQPQHF. Complete variable domain (other parts from reference TRBV2 and TRBJ1-5): EPEVTQTPSHQVTQMGQEVILRCVPISNHLYFYWYRQILGQKVEFLVSFYNNEISEKSEIFDDQFSVERPDGSNFTLKIRSTKLEDSAMYFCASSEGQGEPYSNQPQHFGDGTRLSIL.

This clone has at least ten counts. The CDR3 goes on 3 residues after the read ends, and that part is filled in from the germline J gene. The chain uses TRBV10-3 and TRBJ1-3; D may be TRBD1 (6 bases). V was pared by 6 bases and J by 0 bases, with 6 bases between. CDR1 is ENHRY, CDR2 SYGVKD, per germline. CDR3 size: 13 residues. Incomplete CDR3 DNA: TGTGCCATCAGGGACAGCTCTGGAAACACC. This encodes CAIRDSSGNT. The CDR3 as a whole reads CAIRDSSGNTIYF.

This clone was observed a handful of times. The missing CDR3 end, 3 residues past where the read stops, is filled in from the germline J gene. This rearrangement joins TRBV7-9 to TRBJ1-2, with 10 positions matching TRBD1. Germline CDR1 SEHNR, CDR2 FQNEAQ (reference sequence). CDR3 size: 15 residues. V lost 7 bases, J lost 4 bases, and 9 bases stayed unmatched. The CDR3 DNA, read in part, is TGTGCCAGCATCCCGGGACAGGGGCCCTTCTATGGC. As protein: CASIPGQGPFYG. The complete CDR3 reads CASIPGQGPFYGYTF.

Many counts were recorded for this clone. The read comes to an end 3 residues before the CDR3 does, leaving the germline J gene to fill in the end. The chain has TRBV2 and TRBJ1-2, with D possibly matching TRBD1 (5 bases). This CDR3 has 11 amino acids. The germline V gene has CDR1 SNHLY and CDR2 FYNNEI. Trimming took off 6 bases at V and 6 bases at J, with 8 bases between the two ends. The CDR3 here is CASSTRDGYTF. CDR3 DNA, as far as it was read: TGTGCCAGCAGCACCAGGGATGGC. Variable domain in full (rest from reference TRBV2 and TRBJ1-2): EPEVTQTPSHQVTQMGQEVILRCVPISNHLYFYWYRQILGQKVEFLVSFYNNEISEKSEIFDDQFSVERPDGSNFTLKIRSTKLEDSAMYFCASSTRDGYTFGSGTRLTVV.

This clone was seen ten or more times. The observed sequence ends 3 residues before the CDR3 terminus, with the missing tail filled in from the germline J gene. This chain connects TRBV29-1 to TRBJ2-2; maybe TRBD1 (6 bases). Germline V gene sequence: CDR1 SQVTM, CDR2 ANQGSEA. Trimming removed 1 base at V and 7 bases at J, with 16 bases between. The CDR3 is 15 residues long. The CDR3 here is CSVEGVGGVFGELFF. The part of the CDR3 DNA that was read is TGCAGCGTTGAAGGGGTAGGGGGAGTCTTCGGGGAG.